Here is one TCR beta chain with its context. Its antigen is still unknown. In germline, CDR1 is SGHDN, CDR2 FVKESK. This CDR3 has 18 amino acids. V lost 4 bases and J 6 bases, leaving 25 bases between the germline ends. This record belongs to a study of T cells after yellow fever vaccination. Overall study results and limits: Subsequent booster samples again held most clones from primary vaccination (around 96% CD4, approximately 85% CD8).

TCRdb used MiXCR to reprocess the 5' RACE reads, holding one entry per CDR3 protein. The data show 500,000 to 650,000 distinct CDR3 sequences, 17% seen once. The origin of this receptor is a man in his late teens or twenties who received the YFV17D yellow fever vaccine. This chain uses TRBV14 with TRBJ2-1; D is ambiguous. Source: PBMCs, taken 4 to 5 days after the first yellow fever vaccination. CDR3 DNA: TGTGCCAGCAGCCCCCGAAGATCGGACCCCTTATGGGGCAATGAGCAGTTCTTC. The encoded protein is CASSPRRSDPLWGNEQFF.